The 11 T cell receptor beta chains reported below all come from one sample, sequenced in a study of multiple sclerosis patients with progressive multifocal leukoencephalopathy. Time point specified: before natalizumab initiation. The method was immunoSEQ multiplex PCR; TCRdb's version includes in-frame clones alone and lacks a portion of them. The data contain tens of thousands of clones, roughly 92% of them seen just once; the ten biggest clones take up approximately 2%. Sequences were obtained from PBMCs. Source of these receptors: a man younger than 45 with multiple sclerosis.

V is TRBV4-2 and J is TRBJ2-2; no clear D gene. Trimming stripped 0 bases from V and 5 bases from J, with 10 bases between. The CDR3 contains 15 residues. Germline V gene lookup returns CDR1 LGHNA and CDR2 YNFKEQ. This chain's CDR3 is CASSQEGMVTGELFF. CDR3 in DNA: TGTGCCAGCAGCCAAGAAGGAATGGTAACCGGGGAGCTGTTTTTT.

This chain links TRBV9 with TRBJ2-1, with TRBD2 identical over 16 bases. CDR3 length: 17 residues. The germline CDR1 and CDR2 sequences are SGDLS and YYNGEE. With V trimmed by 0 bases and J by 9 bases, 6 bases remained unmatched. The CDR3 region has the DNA TGTGCCAGCAGCGTAGGTGGGACTAGCGGGAGGGTCGGTGAGCAGTTCTTC. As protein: CASSVGGTSGRVGEQFF. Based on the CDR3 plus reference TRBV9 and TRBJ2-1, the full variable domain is DSGVTQTPKHLITATGQRVTLRCSPRSGDLSVYWYQQSLDQGLQFLIQYYNGEERAKGNILERFSAQQFPDLHSELNLSSLELGDSALYFCASSVGGTSGRVGEQFFGPGTRLTVL.

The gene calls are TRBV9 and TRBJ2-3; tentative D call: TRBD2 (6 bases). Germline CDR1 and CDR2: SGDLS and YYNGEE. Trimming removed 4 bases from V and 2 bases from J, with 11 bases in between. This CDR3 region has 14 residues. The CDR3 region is CASSPSGVTDTQYF. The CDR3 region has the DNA TGTGCCAGCAGCCCCTCGGGAGTCACAGATACGCAGTATTTT.

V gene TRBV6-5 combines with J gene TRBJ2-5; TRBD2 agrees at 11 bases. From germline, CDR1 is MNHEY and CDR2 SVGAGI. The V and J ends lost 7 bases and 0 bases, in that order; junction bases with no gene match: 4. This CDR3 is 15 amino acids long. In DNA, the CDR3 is TGTGCCAGCACCGGGACTAGCGGAAACCAAGAGACCCAGTACTTC. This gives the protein CASTGTSGNQETQYF.

In DNA form, the CDR3 reads TGTGCCAGCACGTTGATGCGGGATGGCACTGAAGCTTTCTTT. Translation gives CASTLMRDGTEAFF. The chain carries TRBV6-1 and TRBJ1-1; D gene ambiguous. The V end lost 7 bases, the J end lost 4 bases, and 16 bases lay between the germline ends. From germline, CDR1 is MNHNS and CDR2 SASEGT. The CDR3 sequence is 14 residues long.

The CDR3 DNA sequence: TGTGCCAGTAGTATAGTATCTGGGGCCAACGTCCTGACTTTC. It yields the protein CASSIVSGANVLTF. The chain is built from TRBV19 and TRBJ2-6; D gene unclear. Germline CDR1 reads LNHDA; CDR2 reads SQIVND (reference sequence). Trimming took off 1 base at V and 1 base at J, with 2 bases between the two ends. This CDR3 is built from 14 residues. Supplemented by reference TRBV19 and TRBJ2-6, the full variable domain reads DGGITQSPKYLFRKEGQNVTLSCEQNLNHDAMYWYRQDPGQGLRLIYYSQIVNDFQKGDIAEGYSVSREKKESFPLTVTSAQKNPTAFYLCASSIVSGANVLTFGAGSRLTVL.

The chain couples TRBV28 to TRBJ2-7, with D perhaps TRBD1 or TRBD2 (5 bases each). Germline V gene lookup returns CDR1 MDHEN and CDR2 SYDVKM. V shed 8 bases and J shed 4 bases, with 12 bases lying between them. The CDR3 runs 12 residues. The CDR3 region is CASRREIYEQYF. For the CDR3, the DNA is TGTGCCAGCCGCAGGGAGATATACGAGCAGTACTTC.

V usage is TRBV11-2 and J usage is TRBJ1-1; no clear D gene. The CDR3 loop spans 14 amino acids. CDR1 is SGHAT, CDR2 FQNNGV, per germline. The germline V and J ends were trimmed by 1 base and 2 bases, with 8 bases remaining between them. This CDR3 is CASSLVLTNTEAFF. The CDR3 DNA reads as TGTGCCAGCAGCTTAGTGCTTACCAACACTGAAGCTTTCTTT.

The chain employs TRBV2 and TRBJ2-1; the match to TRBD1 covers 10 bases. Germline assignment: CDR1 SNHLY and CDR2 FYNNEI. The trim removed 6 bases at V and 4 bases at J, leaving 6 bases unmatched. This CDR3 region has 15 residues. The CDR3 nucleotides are TGTGCCAGCAGCGAAACGGGACAGGGGTACAATGAGCAGTTCTTC. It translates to CASSETGQGYNEQFF. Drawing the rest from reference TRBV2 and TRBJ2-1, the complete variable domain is EPEVTQTPSHQVTQMGQEVILRCVPISNHLYFYWYRQILGQKVEFLVSFYNNEISEKSEIFDDQFSVERPDGSNFTLKIRSTKLEDSAMYFCASSETGQGYNEQFFGPGTRLTVL.

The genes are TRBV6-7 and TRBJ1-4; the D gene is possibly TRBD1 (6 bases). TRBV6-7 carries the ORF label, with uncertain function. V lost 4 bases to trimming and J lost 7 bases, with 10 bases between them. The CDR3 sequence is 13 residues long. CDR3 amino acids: CASSFTGFEKLFF. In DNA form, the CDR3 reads TGTGCCAGCAGTTTTACAGGGTTTGAAAAACTGTTTTTT.

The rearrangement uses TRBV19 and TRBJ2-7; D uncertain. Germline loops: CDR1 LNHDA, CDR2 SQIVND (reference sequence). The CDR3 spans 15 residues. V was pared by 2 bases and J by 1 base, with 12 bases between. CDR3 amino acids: CASSIMRGLSYEQYF. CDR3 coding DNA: TGTGCCAGTAGTATAATGCGAGGCCTATCCTACGAGCAGTACTTC.